This TCR beta chain was sequenced in a study of cytomegalovirus exposure and HLA in healthy donors. Findings and caveats of the study: Across all donors, roughly uniform sequencing depth was an assumption of the presence/absence analyses.

Notes on this clone: Its cognate antigen is unknown.

The CDR3 extends over 14 amino acids. The germline CDR1 and CDR2 sequences are GTSNPN and SVGIG (reference sequence). The PCR contained 60 Vbeta and 13 Jbeta primers. The table came from immunoSEQ multiplex PCR; TCRdb's copy has only in-frame clones and leaves some out. The repertoire holds around 160,000 clones, with roughly 73% as singletons. This chain joins TRBV30 and TRBJ1-5, with D possibly matching TRBD1 (6 bases). The TCR originated in a woman aged 40 to 50 in good health and CMV-seropositive. Sequencing was performed on PBMCs. CDR3 nucleotide sequence: TGTGCTTGCGACGGGGGGCTGGGCAATCAGCCCCAGCATTTT. Protein sequence: CACDGGLGNQPQHF.